The 22 T cell receptor beta chains in this list originate from one sample, sequenced in a study of T cells in Graves' hyperthyroidism and ophthalmopathy. RNA transcripts gave rise to amplified TCR beta CDR3 regions. The HTBI primer set served for first-round RT-PCR of the TCR CDR3. TCRdb reprocessed the multiplex PCR reads via MiXCR and lists one record per CDR3 protein. The sample lists over 450,000 distinct CDR3 sequences, over 15% occurring once. The source material was blood. The receptor source for this set is a woman between 18 and 30 years old with Graves' ophthalmopathy.

With respect to this clonotype: This sequence may be a read error, since a much larger clone differs from it by one base. The chain carries TRBV12-3 or TRBV12-4 and TRBJ2-5; D call uncertain. Between the trimmed V and J ends, which lost 5 bases and 6 bases, there was a span of 10 bases. The CDR3 sequence is 12 residues long. The CDR3 DNA sequence: TGTGCCAGCAGTCCCGAGCACCAGACCCAGTACTTC. Translated: CASSPEHQTQYF.

This clonotype was observed at least ten times. The chain couples TRBV11-2 to TRBJ1-5, with 12 positions matching TRBD1. V lost 1 base, J lost 10 bases, and 5 bases stayed unmatched. Germline assignment: CDR1 SGHAT and CDR2 FQNNGV. The CDR3 length is 15 residues. The CDR3 sequence is CASSLGGTGGSPQHF. CDR3 nucleotide sequence: TGTGCCAGCAGCTTAGGGGGGACAGGGGGCTCCCCCCAGCATTTT. The full variable domain, its missing parts supplied by reference TRBV11-2 and TRBJ1-5, is EAGVAQSPRYKIIEKRQSVAFWCNPISGHATLYWYQQILGQGPKLLIQFQNNGVVDDSQLPKDRFSAERLKGVDSTLKIQPAKLEDSAVYLCASSLGGTGGSPQHFGDGTRLSIL.

Remarks on this clonotype: A much larger clone lies a single base off, so this may be a read error. J is TRBJ1-4 and V is TRBV5-1; perhaps TRBD1 as D (6 bases). The germline CDR1 and CDR2 sequences are SGHRS and YFSETQ. This CDR3 contains 15 residues. The CDR3 DNA reads as TGCGCCAGCAGCATAAGGGGGGAACCTAATGAAGAACTGTTTTTT. It is translated as CASSIRGEPNEELFF.

The V and J genes are TRBV25-1 and TRBJ2-1; TRBD2 aligns across 9 bases. The CDR3 loop spans 15 amino acids. Germline CDR1 and CDR2: MGHDK and SYGVNS. The ends lost 3 bases at V and 7 bases at J; junction bases unmatched: 7. CDR3 sequence: CASSDIAGAGNEQFF. As DNA, the CDR3 is TGTGCCAGCAGTGACATAGCGGGGGCGGGGAATGAGCAGTTCTTC.

This clonotype was seen many times. V gene TRBV6-1 combines with J gene TRBJ2-1, with 8 bases matching TRBD2. V shed 9 bases, J shed 3 bases, and the junction held 10 bases outside the gene matches. CDR1 and CDR2 from the germline V gene are MNHNS and SASEGT. The CDR3 is made up of 15 amino acids. CDR3 sequence (DNA): TGTGCCAGTAGGAGCGGGAGTAACAGCTACAATGAGCAGTTCTTC. Translated, it gives CASRSGSNSYNEQFF.

Ten or more counts support this clonotype. This rearrangement joins TRBV12-3 or TRBV12-4 to TRBJ1-1, with 11 bases aligning to TRBD1. This CDR3 contains 13 residues. Trimming removed 3 bases from V and 6 bases from J; junction bases left unmatched: 0. The CDR3 DNA reads as TGTGCCAGCAGTTTGGGACAGGGGGCTGAAGCTTTCTTT. Protein: CASSLGQGAEAFF.

This chain joins TRBV7-9 and TRBJ1-4; D possibly corresponds to TRBD1 (6 bases). Germline lookup yields CDR1 SEHNR and CDR2 FQNEAQ (reference sequence). Deletions cut 8 bases from V and 3 bases from J, with 10 bases between. This CDR3 has 13 residues. CDR3 nucleotides: TGTGCCAGCTCGGGGGCCCCTAATGAAAAACTGTTTTTT. Protein: CASSGAPNEKLFF.

This clonotype was recorded at least ten times. The chain employs TRBV5-1 and TRBJ2-7; D call uncertain. V lost 4 bases and J 3 bases, leaving 11 bases between the germline ends. This CDR3 is built from 13 residues. Germline CDR1 reads SGHRS; CDR2 reads YFSETQ. The CDR3 sequence: CASSPDLFYEQYF. CDR3 nucleotide sequence: TGCGCCAGCAGCCCCGACCTATTCTACGAGCAGTACTTC.

This clonotype was counted only a few times. The V call is TRBV28, the J call TRBJ1-3, with D hard to call. Germline lookup yields CDR1 MDHEN and CDR2 SYDVKM. V was pared by 1 base and J by 4 bases, with 11 bases between. This CDR3 is built from 15 residues. CDR3 sequence reads: CASSLSGVSGNTIYF. The CDR3 nucleotides are TGTGCCAGCAGTTTATCCGGGGTTTCGGGAAACACCATATATTTT.

This clonotype was picked up many times. V and J are TRBV3-1 and TRBJ1-2, with D maybe TRBD1 (6 bases). This CDR3 has 13 residues. The germline gives CDR1 LGHDT, CDR2 YNNKEL (reference sequence). V was shortened by 0 bases and J by 4 bases, with 6 bases between the two germline ends. The CDR3: CASSQEDSYGYTF. DNA for the CDR3: TGTGCCAGCAGCCAAGAGGACAGCTATGGCTACACCTTC.

This chain connects TRBV30 to TRBJ2-3, with 12 bases lining up with TRBD2. The CDR3 totals 17 residues. Germline trimming cut 0 bases from V and 4 bases from J; bases unmatched to any gene: 8. The germline V gene has CDR1 GTSNPN and CDR2 SVGIG (reference sequence). The CDR3 DNA sequence: TGTGCCTGGAGTGTATTAAGTCTAGCGGGGGGGCCAGATACGCAGTATTTT. Its protein product is CAWSVLSLAGGPDTQYF.

This clonotype was observed many times. Here the CDR3 reads CASSPGLAGGVGETQYF. The CDR3 DNA sequence: TGTGCCAGCAGCCCGGGACTAGCGGGAGGGGTGGGAGAGACCCAGTACTTC. V is TRBV5-4 and J is TRBJ2-5, with TRBD2 identical over 16 bases. The CDR3 is 17 residues long. The germline CDR1 and CDR2 sequences are SGHNT and YYREEE (reference sequence). V lost 4 bases, J lost 4 bases, and 7 bases stayed unmatched.

This clonotype was seen only a few times. The J gene is TRBJ1-2, the V gene TRBV14; the D gene is possibly TRBD1 (5 bases). V lost 1 base to trimming and J lost 4 bases, with 10 bases between them. Per the germline V gene, CDR1 is SGHDN and CDR2 is FVKESK. This CDR3 comprises 14 residues. CDR3 nucleotide sequence: TGTGCCAGCAGCCAAGCATCAGGGCCCTATGGCTACACCTTC. This translates into CASSQASGPYGYTF.

Concerning this clonotype itself: A single base separates this from a much larger clone, so it may be a read error. This chain links TRBV5-1 with TRBJ2-7, with D maybe TRBD2 (6 bases). The tail of the sequence fits TRBJ2-1 better, so the J call may be wrong. Per the germline V gene, CDR1 is SGHRS and CDR2 is YFSETQ. The CDR3 extends over 14 amino acids. The CDR3 region is CASSFRPAGYEQFF. The CDR3 nucleotides read TGCGCCAGCTCCTTTCGCCCGGCGGGATACGAGCAGTTCTTC.

The J gene is TRBJ2-7, the V gene TRBV6-1; the match to TRBD2 covers 8 bases. Looked up from germline, CDR1 is MNHNS and CDR2 is SASEGT. The CDR3 is 15 amino acids. V lost 3 bases, J lost 0 bases, and 4 bases stayed unmatched. CDR3 nucleotide sequence: TGTGCCAGCAGTGAGGTAGCGGGGCCCTCCTACGAGCAGTACTTC. Its protein is CASSEVAGPSYEQYF.

This clonotype came up a few times. V usage is TRBV6-1 and J usage is TRBJ2-1; 10 bases agree with TRBD2. J was trimmed by 5 bases and V by 2 bases; bases with no gene match: 3. This CDR3 has 15 residues. Germline CDR1 is MNHNS and CDR2 is SASEGT. The CDR3 loop is CASSELAGAHNEQFF. The CDR3 DNA reads TGTGCCAGCAGTGAACTAGCGGGGGCCCACAATGAGCAGTTCTTC.

The V and J genes are TRBV28 and TRBJ2-7, with 10 bases lining up with TRBD1. Germline V gives CDR1 MDHEN, CDR2 SYDVKM. Unmatched junction bases numbered 8, after V lost 6 bases and J lost 0 bases. This CDR3 comprises 16 residues. CDR3: CASSHRTGGPSYEQYF. DNA for the CDR3: TGTGCCAGCAGCCACCGGACAGGGGGGCCCTCCTACGAGCAGTACTTC.

In this sample, this clonotype turned up many times. The CDR3 region has the DNA TGTGCCAGCAGTGGGCCCAGACAGGGAGGCACTGAAGCTTTCTTT. Residues: CASSGPRQGGTEAFF. The gene calls are TRBV2 and TRBJ1-1; 7 nucleotides match TRBD1. Germline V gene sequence: CDR1 SNHLY, CDR2 FYNNEI. J lost 4 bases, V lost 4 bases, and 9 bases had no gene match. CDR3 length: 15 residues.

The J gene is TRBJ2-2, the V gene TRBV3-1; D may be TRBD2 (6 bases). Trimming stripped 2 bases from V and 6 bases from J, with 13 bases between. The germline CDR1 and CDR2 sequences are LGHDT and YNNKEL (reference sequence). The CDR3 covers 15 residues. The DNA of the CDR3 is TGTGCCAGCAGCCAACGGGGGACCGTTCCCGGGGAGCTGTTTTTT. Its translation is CASSQRGTVPGELFF.

The sample holds a few counts of this clonotype. The chain has TRBV3-1 and TRBJ2-4, with TRBD2 as a possible D gene (5 bases). Germline CDR1 and CDR2: LGHDT and YNNKEL (reference sequence). The CDR3 has 13 residues. Trimming shortened V by 0 bases and J by 15 bases, and 15 bases separated the two germline ends. Here the CDR3 reads CASSQDAGRVSYF. The DNA of the CDR3 is TGTGCCAGCAGCCAAGACGCGGGCCGTGTTTCGTACTTC.

The sample holds many counts of this clonotype. The chain employs TRBV30 and TRBJ1-1; no clear D gene. The V gene's germline CDR1 is GTSNPN and CDR2 SVGIG (reference sequence). V gave up 0 bases and J gave up 8 bases, with 10 bases separating them. CDR3 length: 12 residues. The DNA for the CDR3 is TGTGCCTGGAGTGTACTCTTGGGGGAAGCTTTCTTT. The encoded protein is CAWSVLLGEAFF.

This rearrangement joins TRBV12-3 or TRBV12-4 to TRBJ1-2; D ambiguous. The CDR3 contains 15 residues. V was clipped by 5 bases and J by 1 base, with 14 bases between them. CDR3 in DNA: TGTGCCAGCAGTCCTAGTGGCGGAAATAACTATGGCTACACCTTC. Translating gives CASSPSGGNNYGYTF.